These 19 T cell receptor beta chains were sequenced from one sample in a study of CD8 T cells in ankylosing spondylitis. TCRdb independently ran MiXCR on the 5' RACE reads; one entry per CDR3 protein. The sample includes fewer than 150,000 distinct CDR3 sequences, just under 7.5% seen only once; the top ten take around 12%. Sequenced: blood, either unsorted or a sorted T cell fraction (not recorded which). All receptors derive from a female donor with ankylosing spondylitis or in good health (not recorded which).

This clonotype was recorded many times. This chain's CDR3 is CASTDRESSGANVLTF. The CDR3 DNA follows: TGCGCCAGCACGGATAGAGAGAGCTCTGGGGCCAACGTCCTGACTTTC. This chain connects TRBV5-1 to TRBJ2-6; D is uncertain. This CDR3 has 16 residues. The V and J ends lost 6 bases and 0 bases respectively, with 13 bases between them. The germline V gene encodes CDR1 SGHRS and CDR2 YFSETQ.

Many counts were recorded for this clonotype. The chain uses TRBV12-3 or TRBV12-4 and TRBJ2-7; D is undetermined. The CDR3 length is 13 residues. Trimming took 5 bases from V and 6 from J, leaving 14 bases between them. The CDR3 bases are TGTGCCAGCAGTCCCCCTGGTGGAACCGAGCAGTACTTC. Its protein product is CASSPPGGTEQYF.

For the CDR3, the DNA is TGTGCCAGCAGCCTGACTAGCGGGGGGCCAACGAGGATTCAGTACTTC. Translating it yields CASSLTSGGPTRIQYF. The chain joins TRBV11-1 to TRBJ2-4; 13 positions agree with TRBD2. V lost 5 bases to trimming and J lost 10 bases; unmatched junction nucleotides: 11. There are 16 residues in the CDR3. Germline CDR1 SGHAT, CDR2 FQDESV (reference sequence).

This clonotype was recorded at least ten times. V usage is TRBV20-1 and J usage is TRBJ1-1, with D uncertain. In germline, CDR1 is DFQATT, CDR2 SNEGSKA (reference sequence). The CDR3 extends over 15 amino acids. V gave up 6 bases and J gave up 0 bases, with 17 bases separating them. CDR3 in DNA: TGCAGTGCAAATGACCAGGCCCCACTGAACACTGAAGCTTTCTTT. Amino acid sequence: CSANDQAPLNTEAFF.

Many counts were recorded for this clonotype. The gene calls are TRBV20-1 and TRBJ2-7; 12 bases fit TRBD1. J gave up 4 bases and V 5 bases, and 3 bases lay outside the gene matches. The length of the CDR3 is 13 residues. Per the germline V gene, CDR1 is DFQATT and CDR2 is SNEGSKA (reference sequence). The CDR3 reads CSAGTGGTYEQYF. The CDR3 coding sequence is TGCAGTGCTGGGACAGGGGGCACATACGAGCAGTACTTC.

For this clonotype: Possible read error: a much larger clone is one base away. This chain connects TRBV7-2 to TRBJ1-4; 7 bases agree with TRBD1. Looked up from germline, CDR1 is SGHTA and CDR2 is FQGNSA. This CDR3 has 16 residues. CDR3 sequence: CASSPGFTGVNEKLLF. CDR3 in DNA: TGTGCCAGCAGCCCGGGATTTACAGGGGTTAATGAAAAACTGCTTTTT.

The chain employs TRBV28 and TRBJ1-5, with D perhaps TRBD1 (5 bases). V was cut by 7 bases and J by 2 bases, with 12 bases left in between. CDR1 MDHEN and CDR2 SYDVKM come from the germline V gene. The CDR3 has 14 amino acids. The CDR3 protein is CASKWGAGNQPQHF. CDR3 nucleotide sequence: TGTGCCAGCAAGTGGGGCGCCGGCAATCAGCCCCAGCATTTT.

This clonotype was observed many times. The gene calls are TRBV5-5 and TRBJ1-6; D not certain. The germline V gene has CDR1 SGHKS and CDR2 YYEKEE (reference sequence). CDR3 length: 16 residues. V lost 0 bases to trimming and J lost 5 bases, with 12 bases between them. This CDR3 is CASSLEAGFDNSPLHF. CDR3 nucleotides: TGTGCCAGCAGCTTGGAAGCCGGGTTTGATAATTCACCCCTCCACTTT.

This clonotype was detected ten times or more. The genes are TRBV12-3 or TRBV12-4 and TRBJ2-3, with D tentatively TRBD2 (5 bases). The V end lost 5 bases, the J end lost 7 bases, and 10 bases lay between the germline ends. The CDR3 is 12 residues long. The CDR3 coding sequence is TGTGCCAGCAGTCCCACTAGACATACGCAGTATTTT. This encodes CASSPTRHTQYF.

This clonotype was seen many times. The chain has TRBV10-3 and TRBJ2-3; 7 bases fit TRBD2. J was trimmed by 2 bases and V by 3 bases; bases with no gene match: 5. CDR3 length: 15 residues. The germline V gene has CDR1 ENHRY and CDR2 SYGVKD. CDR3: CAISETSDTTDTQYF. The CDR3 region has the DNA TGTGCCATCAGTGAAACTAGCGATACCACAGATACGCAGTATTTT.

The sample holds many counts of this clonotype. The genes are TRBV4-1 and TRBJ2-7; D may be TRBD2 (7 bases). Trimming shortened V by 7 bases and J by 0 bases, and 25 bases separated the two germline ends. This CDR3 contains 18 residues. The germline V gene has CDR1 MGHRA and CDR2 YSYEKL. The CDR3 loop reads CASTQAGGPGDLSYEQYF. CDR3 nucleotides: TGCGCCAGCACCCAGGCCGGGGGGCCAGGTGACCTCTCCTACGAGCAGTACTTC.

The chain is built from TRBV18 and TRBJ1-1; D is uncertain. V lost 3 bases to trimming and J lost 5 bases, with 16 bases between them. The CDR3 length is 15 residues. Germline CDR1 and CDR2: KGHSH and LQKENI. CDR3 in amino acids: CASSPVLGRTTEAFF. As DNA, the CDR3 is TGTGCCAGCTCACCGGTCTTGGGCAGAACAACTGAAGCTTTCTTT.

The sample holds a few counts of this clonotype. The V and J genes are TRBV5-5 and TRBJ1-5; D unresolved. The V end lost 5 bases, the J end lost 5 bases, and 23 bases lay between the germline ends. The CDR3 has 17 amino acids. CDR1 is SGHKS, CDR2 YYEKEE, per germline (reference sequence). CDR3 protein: CASSRHPGRQPDQPQHF. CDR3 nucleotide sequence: TGTGCCAGCAGTCGCCACCCAGGCCGTCAGCCCGATCAGCCCCAGCATTTT.

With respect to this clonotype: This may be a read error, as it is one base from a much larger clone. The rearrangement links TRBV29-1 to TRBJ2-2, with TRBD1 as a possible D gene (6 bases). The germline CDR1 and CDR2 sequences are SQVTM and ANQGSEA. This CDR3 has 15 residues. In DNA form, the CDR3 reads TGCAGCGTTGGGGCCGGGACACCGAACGCCGGGGAGCTGTTTTTT. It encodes CSVGAGTPNAGELFF.

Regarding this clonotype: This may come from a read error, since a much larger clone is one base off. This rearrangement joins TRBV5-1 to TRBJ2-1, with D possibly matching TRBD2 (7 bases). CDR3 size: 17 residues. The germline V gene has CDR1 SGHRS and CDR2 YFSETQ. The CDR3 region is CVSSLVSGGAAYNEQFF. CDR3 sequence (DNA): TGCGTCAGCAGCTTGGTGAGTGGGGGGGCCGCCTACAATGAGCAGTTCTTC.

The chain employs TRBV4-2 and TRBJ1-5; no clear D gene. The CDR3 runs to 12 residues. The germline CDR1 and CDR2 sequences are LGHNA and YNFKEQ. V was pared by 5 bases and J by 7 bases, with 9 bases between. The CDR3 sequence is CASSYSGQPQHF. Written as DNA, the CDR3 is TGTGCCAGCAGCTACAGTGGACAGCCCCAGCATTTT.

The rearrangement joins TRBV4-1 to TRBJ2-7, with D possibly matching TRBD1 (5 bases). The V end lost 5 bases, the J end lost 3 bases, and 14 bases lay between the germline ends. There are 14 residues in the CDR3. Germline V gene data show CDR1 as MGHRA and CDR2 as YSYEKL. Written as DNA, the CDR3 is TGCGCCAGCAGCGATGAGGACACCCACTACGAGCAGTACTTC. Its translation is CASSDEDTHYEQYF.

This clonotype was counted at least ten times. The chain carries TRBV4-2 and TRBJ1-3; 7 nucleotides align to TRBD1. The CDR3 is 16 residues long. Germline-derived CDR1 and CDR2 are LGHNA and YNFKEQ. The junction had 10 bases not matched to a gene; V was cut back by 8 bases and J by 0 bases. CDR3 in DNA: TGTGCCAGCGGTGCAACAGGGGCGAGCTCTGGAAACACCATATATTTT. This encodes CASGATGASSGNTIYF.

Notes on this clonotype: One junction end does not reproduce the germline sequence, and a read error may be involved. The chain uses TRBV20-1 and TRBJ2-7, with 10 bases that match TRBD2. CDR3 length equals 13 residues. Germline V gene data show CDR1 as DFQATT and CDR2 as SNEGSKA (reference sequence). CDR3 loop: CSVRAGGTVEQYF. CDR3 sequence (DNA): TGCAGTGTTAGAGCGGGGGGGACTGTCGAGCAGTACTTC.